These T cell receptor beta chains were read from a single sample in a study of beta chain features in type 1 diabetes. Produced via immunoSEQ multiplex PCR; TCRdb's table is partial and in-frame only. The sample shows 200,000 to 250,000 clones, 9% to 10% of them seen only once. The sequencing input was naive CD4+ T cells from blood. These receptors were collected from a woman between 18 and 29 years old in good health. Each CDR3 is given with its conserved first and last residue. The order of the fields is D gene, J gene, clone size, V gene, CDR3 protein, CDR3 DNA. The D gene is left open where the match is weak. The listing skips clone size in some rows; elsewhere it reads once, few, many or a size class.

>-|TRBJ1-2|few|TRBV25-1
CASSGLGEVGGYTF
TGTGCCAGCAGTGGCCTCGGGGAGGTGGGGGGCTACACCTTC
>TRBD1|TRBJ2-7|few|TRBV11-2
CASSLGKRTGPYEQYF
TGTGCCAGCAGCCTGGGCAAACGGACAGGACCCTACGAGCAGTACTTC
>-|TRBJ1-1|-|TRBV6-1
CASSEKGRGAFF
TGTGCCAGCAGTGAAAAGGGGCGGGGGGCTTTCTTT
>TRBD1|TRBJ2-7|many|TRBV18
CASSPRDRDFEQYF
TGTGCCAGCTCACCTCGGGACAGGGACTTCGAGCAGTACTTC
>-|TRBJ2-1|many|TRBV29-1
CSVPAAGRSDEQFF
TGCAGCGTCCCCGCTGCCGGGAGATCGGATGAGCAGTTCTTC
>TRBD2|TRBJ2-7|-|TRBV27
CASSLGLAGVGLAEQYF
TGTGCCAGCAGTTTAGGACTAGCGGGAGTCGGTCTGGCCGAGCAGTACTTC
>-|TRBJ1-4|-|TRBV7-9
CASSLGQYNEKLFF
TGTGCCAGCAGCTTGGGGCAGTATAATGAAAAACTGTTTTTT
>-|TRBJ1-1|-|TRBV6-5
CASTAGRMRNTEAFF
TGTGCCAGCACGGCGGGTCGGATGAGAAACACTGAAGCTTTCTTT
>-|TRBJ1-3|-|TRBV15
CATSRSRNTIYF
TGTGCCACCAGCAGATCCAGAAACACCATATATTTT
>-|TRBJ2-7|few|TRBV5-4
CASRGQGSYEQYF
TGTGCCAGCAGAGGGCAGGGATCCTACGAGCAGTACTTC
>-|TRBJ2-7|-|TRBV5-1
CASSLLPGPHEQYF
TGCGCCAGCAGCTTGTTACCAGGGCCCCACGAGCAGTACTTC
>TRBD2|TRBJ2-7|-|TRBV7-2
CASSVRTSPTYEQYF
TGTGCCAGCAGCGTCAGGACTAGCCCAACCTACGAGCAGTACTTC
>TRBD1|TRBJ1-2|few|TRBV2
CASTDRGYGYTF
TGTGCCAGCACCGACAGGGGATACGGCTACACCTTC
>-|TRBJ1-2|-|TRBV29-1
CSVAPDNSPFGYTF
TGCAGCGTTGCCCCGGACAATTCCCCCTTCGGCTACACCTTC
>-|TRBJ2-6|-|TRBV6-1
CASRTGSGANVLTF
TGTGCCAGCAGAACAGGGTCTGGGGCCAACGTCCTGACTTTC
>-|TRBJ2-1|-|TRBV7-9
CASSDKSGRGYNEQFF
TGTGCCAGCAGTGATAAATCAGGGCGGGGCTACAATGAGCAGTTCTTC
>-|TRBJ2-3|-|TRBV27
CASTSRAGISTDTQYF
TGTGCCAGCACCTCCCGGGCAGGGATCAGCACAGATACGCAGTATTTT
>-|TRBJ2-5|many|TRBV29-1
CSVAVSGETQYF
TGCAGCGTTGCGGTGTCCGGAGAGACCCAGTACTTC
>TRBD1|TRBJ2-2|few|TRBV6-5
CASSFTGQGNTGELFF
TGTGCCAGCAGTTTCACGGGACAGGGGAACACCGGGGAGCTGTTTTTT
>TRBD2|TRBJ2-7|-|TRBV30
CAWSKMGLAFEQYF
TGTGCCTGGAGTAAGATGGGACTAGCTTTCGAGCAGTACTTC
>-|TRBJ1-2|-|TRBV20-1
CSGTANYGYTF
TGCAGCGGAACAGCTAACTATGGCTACACCTTC
>-|TRBJ2-2|many|TRBV30
CACISGGLDTGELFF
TGTGCCTGCATATCCGGCGGGTTGGACACCGGGGAGCTGTTTTTT
>-|TRBJ1-1|-|TRBV6-5
CASRDFLNTEAFF
TGTGCCAGCAGGGACTTCCTGAACACTGAAGCTTTCTTT
>-|TRBJ1-6|-|TRBV4-1
CASSQDVGRGDSPLHF
TGTGCCAGCAGCCAAGATGTAGGGAGGGGAGATTCACCCCTCCACTTT
>-|TRBJ2-7|-|TRBV6-5
CASSYSIPGYDEQYF
TGTGCCAGCAGTTACTCGATCCCAGGGTACGACGAGCAGTACTTC
>-|TRBJ1-2|few|TRBV5-1
CASRPTGYGYTF
TGCGCCAGCAGGCCAACAGGCTATGGCTACACCTTC
>-|TRBJ2-7|-|TRBV25-1
CASSEPGGLYEQYF
TGTGCCAGCAGTGAACCCGGGGGGCTCTACGAGCAGTACTTC
>TRBD2|TRBJ2-5|-|TRBV5-1
CASSFRAGGETQYF
TGCGCCAGCAGCTTCCGGGCGGGAGGAGAGACCCAGTACTTC
>TRBD1|TRBJ1-1|-|TRBV27
CASTLFWDRGRSDTEAFF
TGTGCCAGCACGCTTTTTTGGGACAGGGGGCGGTCGGACACTGAAGCTTTCTTT
>-|TRBJ2-1|-|TRBV2
CASSHSGLTLFNEQFF
TGTGCCAGCAGCCACTCGGGACTGACCCTCTTCAATGAGCAGTTCTTC
>-|TRBJ1-2|few|TRBV30
CAGGDYGYTF
TGTGCAGGGGGGGACTATGGCTACACCTTC
>TRBD1|TRBJ1-6|-|TRBV18
CASSRDRQGNSPLHF
TGTGCCAGCTCACGGGACAGACAGGGTAATTCACCCCTCCACTTT
>TRBD1|TRBJ1-1|-|TRBV30
CAWRLPGQKNTEAFF
TGTGCCTGGAGGCTACCGGGACAGAAGAACACTGAAGCTTTCTTT
>-|TRBJ1-1|-|TRBV5-1
CASSLGRGRNTEAFF
TGCGCCAGCAGCTTGGGGCGGGGTAGGAACACTGAAGCTTTCTTT
>-|TRBJ2-6|few|TRBV18
CASSPKISGANVLTF
TGTGCCAGCTCGCCTAAAATCTCTGGGGCCAACGTCCTGACTTTC
>TRBD2|TRBJ2-3|-|TRBV7-9
CASRGLLSTDTQYF
TGTGCCAGCCGGGGACTACTCAGCACAGATACGCAGTATTTT
>-|TRBJ2-5|-|TRBV11-2
CASSLAYLETQYF
TGTGCCAGCAGCTTAGCCTACCTGGAGACCCAGTACTTC
>-|TRBJ1-6|few|TRBV6-5
CASRMDSSRNSPLHF
TGTGCCAGCAGGATGGACAGCTCCCGTAATTCACCCCTCCACTTT
>TRBD1|TRBJ2-5|few|TRBV5-8
CASSPGTGVQETQYF
TGTGCCAGCAGCCCCGGGACAGGGGTACAGGAGACCCAGTACTTC
>-|TRBJ1-1|few|TRBV20-1
CSAGDSKEAFF
TGCAGTGCTGGAGACAGTAAGGAAGCTTTCTTT
>-|TRBJ2-7|few|TRBV7-3
CASSLGRGAAYEQYF
TGTGCCAGCAGCTTAGGTCGGGGGGCTGCCTACGAGCAGTACTTC
>-|TRBJ1-1|-|TRBV7-6
CASSPSGVTEAFF
TGTGCCAGCAGCCCCTCAGGGGTAACTGAAGCTTTCTTT
>TRBD1|TRBJ2-7|-|TRBV13
CASSSGPRQGAYEQYF
TGTGCCAGCAGCTCCGGACCTCGACAGGGGGCTTACGAGCAGTACTTC
>TRBD2|TRBJ2-5|few|TRBV5-1
CASSSGGSGGVWETQYF
TGCGCCAGCAGCTCGGGAGGCTCGGGAGGCGTTTGGGAGACCCAGTACTTC
>-|TRBJ1-2|-|TRBV29-1
CSVDRNGYTF
TGCAGCGTTGACAGGAATGGCTACACCTTC
>-|TRBJ2-7|-|TRBV19
CASSSASRGEQYF
TGTGCCAGTAGTTCGGCTAGTAGGGGCGAGCAGTACTTC
>-|TRBJ2-7|-|TRBV14
CASSQGTPNEQYF
TGTGCCAGCAGCCAAGGAACACCGAACGAGCAGTACTTC
>TRBD1|TRBJ1-2|few|TRBV27
CASSGQGAGGYTF
TGTGCCAGTAGTGGCCAGGGGGCCGGTGGCTACACCTTC
>TRBD2|TRBJ2-1|-|TRBV6-1
CASSEAGGVYNEQFF
TGTGCCAGCAGTGAAGCGGGGGGGGTCTACAATGAGCAGTTCTTC
>-|TRBJ1-1|-|TRBV28
CASSLPGSAVNTEAFF
TGTGCCAGCAGTCTTCCCGGGTCTGCAGTGAACACTGAAGCTTTCTTT
>-|TRBJ2-7|few|TRBV15
CATSRTASAGYEQYF
TGTGCCACCAGCAGGACAGCGTCTGCCGGCTACGAGCAGTACTTC
>TRBD1|TRBJ2-2|-|TRBV5-1
CASSLSGQGSSGELFF
TGCGCCAGCAGCTTGTCGGGACAGGGTTCCAGCGGGGAGCTGTTTTTT
>TRBD1|TRBJ2-7|-|TRBV6-1
CATQVTGGAPGEQYF
TGTGCCACCCAAGTAACAGGGGGCGCCCCGGGAGAGCAGTACTTC